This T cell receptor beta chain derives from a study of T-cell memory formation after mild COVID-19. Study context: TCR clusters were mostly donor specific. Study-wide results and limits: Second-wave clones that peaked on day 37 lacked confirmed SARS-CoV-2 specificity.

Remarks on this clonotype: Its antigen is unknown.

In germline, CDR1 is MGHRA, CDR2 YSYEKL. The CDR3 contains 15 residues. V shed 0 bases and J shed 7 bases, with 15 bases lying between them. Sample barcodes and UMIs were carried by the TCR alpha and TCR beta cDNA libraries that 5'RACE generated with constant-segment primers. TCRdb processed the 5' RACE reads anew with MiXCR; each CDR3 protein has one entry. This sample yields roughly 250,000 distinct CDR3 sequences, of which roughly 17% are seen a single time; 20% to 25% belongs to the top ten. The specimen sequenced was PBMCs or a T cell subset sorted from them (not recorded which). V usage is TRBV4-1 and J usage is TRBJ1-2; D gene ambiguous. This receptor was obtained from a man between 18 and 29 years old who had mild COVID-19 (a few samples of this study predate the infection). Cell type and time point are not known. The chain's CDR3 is CASSQEPTVAPGYTF. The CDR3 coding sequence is TGCGCCAGCAGCCAAGAACCGACGGTGGCCCCTGGCTACACCTTC.